Below, 32 T cell receptor beta chains from the same sample are listed, as sequenced in a study of CD8+CD57+ T cells in acquired aplastic anemia. TCR beta VDJ and CDR3 were profiled, and genomic DNA was the template. TCRdb fed the reads into MiXCR, producing one record per CDR3 protein. The data show 400,000 to 600,000 distinct CDR3 sequences, around 32% seen once. Before being chosen for sequencing, patients had shown CD8+CD57+ cell expansion by flow cytometry. The sample taken for sequencing was sorted CD4+, CD8+, or CD8+CD57+ T cells (not recorded which) from PBMCs. Source of these receptors: a human donor with aplastic anemia.

V usage is TRBV20-1 and J usage is TRBJ2-1; a possible D gene is TRBD1 (6 bases). This CDR3 comprises 17 residues. CDR1 and CDR2 (germline): DFQATT, SNEGSKA (reference sequence). The V and J ends lost 2 bases and 4 bases respectively, with 21 bases between them. The CDR3 protein is CSARWSKGVGAYNEQFF. The CDR3 nucleotides read TGCAGTGCTAGATGGTCTAAAGGGGTGGGGGCTTACAATGAGCAGTTCTTC.

V usage is TRBV27 and J usage is TRBJ1-6, with 11 positions matching TRBD1. The ends lost 4 bases at V and 9 bases at J; junction bases unmatched: 5. CDR3 length equals 15 residues. The germline V gene has CDR1 MNHEY and CDR2 SMNVEV (reference sequence). Here the CDR3 reads CASSWGQGDGSPLHF. CDR3 in DNA: TGTGCCAGCAGTTGGGGACAGGGGGACGGTTCACCCCTCCACTTT.

The J gene is TRBJ1-5, the V gene TRBV12-5; D might be TRBD1 (6 bases). The germline V and J ends were trimmed by 6 bases and 4 bases, with 13 bases remaining between them. CDR3 length: 14 amino acids. Germline assignment: CDR1 LGHNT and CDR2 FRNRAP. The CDR3 coding sequence is TGTGCTAGTGGACTAACAGGGTTTAATCAGCCCCAGCATTTT. Protein product: CASGLTGFNQPQHF.

This chain connects TRBV3-1 to TRBJ2-1; a weak D match, TRBD2 (5 bases). Germline values: CDR1 LGHDT, CDR2 YNNKEL (reference sequence). The CDR3 length is 12 residues. Trimming took off 0 bases at V and 12 bases at J, with 9 bases between the two ends. The CDR3 region is CASSQENGMQFF. The DNA of the CDR3 is TGTGCCAGCAGCCAAGAGAACGGGATGCAGTTCTTC.

The V gene is TRBV5-6, the J gene TRBJ2-7; 11 bases align to TRBD1. Unmatched junction bases numbered 13, after V lost 7 bases and J lost 4 bases. The germline CDR1 and CDR2 sequences are SGHDT and YYEEEE. The CDR3 covers 16 residues. DNA of the CDR3: TGTGCCAGCCGGGGTTGGGTAAGGGACAGGGGGTACGAGCAGTACTTC. Amino acid sequence: CASRGWVRDRGYEQYF.

V usage is TRBV12-3 or TRBV12-4 and J usage is TRBJ1-2; a weak D match, TRBD1 (6 bases). Between the trimmed V and J ends, which lost 3 bases and 8 bases, there was a span of 19 bases. CDR3 length: 15 residues. For the CDR3, the DNA is TGTGCCAGCAGTTTTAGGGGGGACGTCACTGAAGGCTACACCTTC. It encodes CASSFRGDVTEGYTF.

This chain joins TRBV18 and TRBJ1-6; D perhaps matches TRBD1 (5 bases). CDR3 length: 19 residues. The V and J ends lost 3 bases and 0 bases respectively, with 18 bases between them. Germline V gene data show CDR1 as KGHSH and CDR2 as LQKENI. In DNA form, the CDR3 reads TGTGCCAGCTCACCGTTAAATCCCACAGGCAGCTCCTATAATTCACCCCTCCACTTT. Translation: CASSPLNPTGSSYNSPLHF.

V gene TRBV12-3 or TRBV12-4 combines with J gene TRBJ1-2, with a tentative D call TRBD1 (5 bases). This CDR3 is 16 amino acids long. Trimming pared 5 bases from V and 0 bases from J, leaving 16 bases between. CDR3 residues: CASSGGTPRANYGYTF. DNA of the CDR3: TGTGCCAGCAGTGGTGGGACCCCCCGAGCTAACTATGGCTACACCTTC.

On this clonotype itself: A much larger clone is a single base away; this may be a read error. The chain uses TRBV5-1 and TRBJ1-2; D uncertain. V was pared by 5 bases and J by 7 bases, with 15 bases between. This CDR3 is 13 amino acids long. Germline-derived CDR1 and CDR2 are SGHRS and YFSETQ. Written as DNA, the CDR3 is TGCGCCAGCAGAGTGGAGAGGCTGGGTGGCTACACCTTC. This codes for CASRVERLGGYTF.

This clonotype has just a few counts. The rearrangement links TRBV5-1 to TRBJ1-1, with D tentatively TRBD1 (5 bases). The germline V gene encodes CDR1 SGHRS and CDR2 YFSETQ. The CDR3 is 15 amino acids. The V and J ends lost 0 bases and 6 bases respectively, with 15 bases between them. The CDR3 is CASSLDSGFVAEAFF. As DNA, the CDR3 is TGCGCCAGCAGCTTGGATTCAGGGTTTGTAGCTGAAGCTTTCTTT. The variable domain in full, completed from reference TRBV5-1 and TRBJ1-1, reads KAGVTQTPRYLIKTRGQQVTLSCSPISGHRSVSWYQQTPGQGLQFLFEYFSETQRNKGNFPGRFSGRQFSNSRSEMNVSTLELGDSALYLCASSLDSGFVAEAFFGQGTRLTVV.

The V gene is TRBV12-3 or TRBV12-4, the J gene TRBJ2-7; tentatively, D is TRBD2 (5 bases). CDR3 length equals 13 residues. Trimming took 7 bases from V and 0 from J, leaving 10 bases between them. This CDR3 is CASTDGVSYEQYF. The CDR3 region has the DNA TGTGCCAGCACCGACGGGGTCTCCTACGAGCAGTACTTC.

As regards this clonotype: An end of the junction differs from the germline gene, which may be a read error. The chain uses TRBV7-9 and TRBJ1-6; D is unresolved. CDR1 is SEHNR, CDR2 FQNEAQ, per germline (reference sequence). This CDR3 comprises 13 residues. In DNA form, the CDR3 reads TGCGCCAGCAGCCACGGGGAGGATTCACCCCTCCACTTT. Protein product: CASSHGEDSPLHF.

The chain has TRBV9 and TRBJ2-3; 10 bases agree with TRBD2. The germline V gene encodes CDR1 SGDLS and CDR2 YYNGEE. The CDR3 is 15 amino acids. V was clipped by 4 bases and J by 4 bases; unmatched bases: 6. The CDR3 loop reads CASSTLLAGPDTQYF. The DNA of the CDR3 is TGTGCCAGCAGCACCTTACTAGCGGGACCAGATACGCAGTATTTT.

The chain employs TRBV2 and TRBJ1-1; a possible D gene is TRBD1 (6 bases). Per germline, CDR1 SNHLY and CDR2 FYNNEI. Trimming shortened V by 6 bases and J by 4 bases, and 18 bases separated the two germline ends. The CDR3 sequence is 15 residues long. The CDR3 sequence: CASRLTGSRPTEAFF. CDR3 nucleotides: TGTGCCAGCAGGCTCACAGGGTCGCGCCCCACTGAAGCTTTCTTT.

For this clonotype: This may be a read error, as it is one base from a much larger clone. It is likely a read error, because the conserved phenylalanine at the end of the CDR3 is missing. The chain employs TRBV9 and TRBJ2-6, with 11 bases lining up with TRBD1. CDR1 and CDR2 from the germline V gene are SGDLS and YYNGEE. The ends lost 7 bases at V and 0 bases at J; junction bases unmatched: 6. The length of the CDR3 is 17 residues. The CDR3 DNA reads as TGTGCCAGCGGAGGGACAGGGGGTTACTCTGGGGCCAACGTCCTGACTCTC. Its protein product is CASGGTGGYSGANVLTL.

About this clonotype itself: A much larger clone lies a single base off, so this may be a read error. The V and J genes are TRBV15 and TRBJ2-3; D is uncertain. Trimming stripped 10 bases from V and 4 bases from J, with 15 bases between. CDR1 is LNHNV and CDR2 is YYDKDF in the germline V gene (reference sequence). This CDR3 spans 13 amino acids. The CDR3 coding sequence is TGTGCCATCAACCCGGCCAGCCCAGATACGCAGTATTTT. Its protein product is CAINPASPDTQYF.

This clonotype was detected only a few times. V and J are TRBV7-2 and TRBJ2-1, with 10 bases that match TRBD2. V was pared by 5 bases and J by 5 bases, with 6 bases of the junction left unmatched. Per germline, CDR1 SGHTA and CDR2 FQGNSA. The CDR3 has 15 amino acids. CDR3 in DNA: TGTGCCAGCAGCGTACTAGCGGGAAGCCACAATGAGCAGTTCTTC. It encodes CASSVLAGSHNEQFF.

The sample holds many counts of this clonotype. The rearrangement links TRBV20-1 to TRBJ2-3; tentatively, D is TRBD2 (5 bases). The length of the CDR3 is 14 residues. Germline-derived CDR1 and CDR2 are DFQATT and SNEGSKA (reference sequence). Trimming shortened V by 3 bases and J by 1 base, and 11 bases separated the two germline ends. The CDR3 reads CSASVGRGTDTQYF. The CDR3 region has the DNA TGCAGTGCTAGCGTGGGGAGAGGCACAGATACGCAGTATTTT.

The table lists this clonotype with a few counts. This rearrangement joins TRBV5-4 to TRBJ1-1; D might be TRBD1 (6 bases). Germline CDR1 reads SGHNT; CDR2 reads YYREEE (reference sequence). The CDR3 sequence is 15 residues long. The ends were cut back, 0 bases at V and 0 bases at J, with 9 bases in the middle. The CDR3 coding sequence is TGTGCCAGCAGCTTGGCCAGGGGACTGAACACTGAAGCTTTCTTT. Its protein product is CASSLARGLNTEAFF.

This clonotype was counted a few times. The chain uses TRBV20-1 and TRBJ2-1; D is perhaps TRBD2 (6 bases). The germline CDR1 and CDR2 sequences are DFQATT and SNEGSKA (reference sequence). The CDR3 length is 15 residues. Trimming cost V 5 bases and J 0 bases, with 14 bases left between them. This CDR3 is CSAPSRGSSYNEQFF. The CDR3 region has the DNA TGCAGTGCTCCTTCCCGGGGGAGCTCCTACAATGAGCAGTTCTTC.

The table lists this clonotype with many counts. The chain has TRBV20-1 and TRBJ2-7; TRBD2 agrees at 7 bases. CDR1 DFQATT and CDR2 SNEGSKA come from the germline V gene (reference sequence). The junction had 9 bases not matched to a gene; V was cut back by 3 bases and J by 1 base. CDR3 length equals 15 residues. The CDR3 coding sequence is TGCAGTGCTAGGGGGAGGGGTGACTCATCCTACGAGCAGTACTTC. Amino acid sequence: CSARGRGDSSYEQYF.

The sample holds a few counts of this clonotype. A single base separates this from a much larger clone, so it may be a read error. Likely a read error: the CDR3 ends without its conserved phenylalanine or tryptophan. The chain joins TRBV10-3 to TRBJ1-6; D call uncertain. CDR3 length: 12 residues. The V gene's germline CDR1 is ENHRY and CDR2 SYGVKD. The V gene lost 4 bases and the J gene lost 8 bases, with 6 bases spanning the gap. The CDR3 DNA reads as TGTGCCATCAGTGGAATGGATTCACCCCTCCACCTT. Translated: CAISGMDSPLHL.

This sequence joins TRBV6-1 and TRBJ1-2; D gene uncertain. CDR1 MNHNS and CDR2 SASEGT come from the germline V gene. This CDR3 is 12 amino acids long. The ends were cut back, 8 bases at V and 4 bases at J, with 11 bases in the middle. CDR3 bases: TGTGCCAGCGCAGTGGGCCTCTATGGCTACACCTTC. This gives the protein CASAVGLYGYTF.

This clonotype occurred many times. The rearrangement links TRBV24-1 to TRBJ1-2, with 12 bases matching TRBD1. The CDR3 contains 18 residues. Germline loops: CDR1 KGHDR, CDR2 SFDVKD. V lost 5 bases to trimming and J lost 4 bases; unmatched junction nucleotides: 13. This chain's CDR3 is CATSAPTLGTGGSYGYTF. For the CDR3, the DNA is TGTGCCACCAGTGCCCCTACCCTAGGGACAGGGGGCTCCTATGGCTACACCTTC.

This clonotype has ten or more counts. V gene TRBV24-1 combines with J gene TRBJ2-3, with 10 nucleotides matching TRBD1. The CDR3 runs to 17 residues. The V segment lost 4 bases and the J segment 3 bases; nucleotides outside the gene matches: 9. CDR1 is KGHDR, CDR2 SFDVKD, per germline. CDR3 sequence: CATSEGGAGQGTDTQYF. The CDR3 DNA reads TGTGCCACCAGTGAGGGGGGGGCGGGACAGGGGACAGATACGCAGTATTTT.

For this clonotype: One junction end disagrees with the germline gene, perhaps due to a read error. This chain uses TRBV19 with TRBJ2-5; 9 bases map to TRBD2. Germline V gene lookup returns CDR1 LNHDA and CDR2 SQIVND (reference sequence). The CDR3 is made up of 13 amino acids. This chain's CDR3 is CASSLAGVEAQYF. The CDR3 DNA follows: TGTGCCAGTAGCTTAGCGGGGGTAGAGGCCCAGTACTTC.

This clonotype was seen at least ten times. The J gene is TRBJ2-7, the V gene TRBV9, with a possible D match to TRBD2 (5 bases). V lost 3 bases and J lost 2, with 12 bases in between. This CDR3 region has 14 residues. Germline CDR1 and CDR2: SGDLS and YYNGEE. CDR3 sequence reads: CASSGFGSPYEQYF. The CDR3 nucleotides read TGTGCCAGCAGCGGATTTGGGAGTCCCTACGAGCAGTACTTC.

This clonotype occurred a few times. The rearrangement joins TRBV5-1 to TRBJ1-1, with D perhaps matching TRBD1 (5 bases). Trimming took 0 bases from V and 1 from J, leaving 7 bases between them. The CDR3 runs 14 residues. Looked up from germline, CDR1 is SGHRS and CDR2 is YFSETQ. The CDR3 nucleotides are TGCGCCAGCAGCTTGGCCAGGGAGAACACTGAAGCTTTCTTT. Encoded protein: CASSLARENTEAFF.

In its sample, this clonotype was seen many times. This chain connects TRBV25-1 to TRBJ2-3; tentative D call: TRBD1 (5 bases). Germline CDR1 reads MGHDK; CDR2 reads SYGVNS. This CDR3 spans 14 amino acids. Deletions cut 9 bases from V and 3 bases from J, with 16 bases between. In DNA form, the CDR3 reads TGTGCCAGACTAACAGGTTGTCGGACAGATACGCAGTATTTT. Protein: CARLTGCRTDTQYF. The variable domain in full, with the rest retrieved from reference TRBV25-1 and TRBJ2-3, is EADIYQTPRYLVIGTGKKITLECSQTMGHDKMYWYQQDPGMELHLIHYSYGVNSTEKGDLSSESTVSRIRTEHFPLTLESARPSHTSQYLCARLTGCRTDTQYFGPGTRLTVL.

This clonotype was seen ten or more times. The chain links TRBV11-3 to TRBJ1-2; D unclear. The CDR3 covers 13 residues. In germline, CDR1 is SGHNT, CDR2 YENEEA. V lost 2 bases, J lost 6 bases, and 10 bases lay in between. CDR3: CASSLSGRNGYTF. The CDR3 DNA is TGTGCCAGCAGCTTATCCGGACGGAATGGCTACACCTTC. The whole variable domain, filled in from reference TRBV11-3 and TRBJ1-2, reads EAGVVQSPRYKIIEKKQPVAFWCNPISGHNTLYWYLQNLGQGPELLIRYENEEAVDDSQLPKDRFSAERLKGVDSTLKIQPAELGDSAVYLCASSLSGRNGYTFGSGTRLTVV.

The chain combines TRBV19 with TRBJ2-3; 8 bases are shared with TRBD1. CDR1 and CDR2 (germline): LNHDA, SQIVND (reference sequence). With V trimmed by 11 bases and J by 6 bases, 10 bases remained unmatched. The CDR3 runs to 13 residues. The CDR3 DNA is TGTGCCGCTTCGACAGGGGCTACCGATACGCAGTATTTT. Protein sequence: CAASTGATDTQYF.

This clonotype was detected a few times. V gene TRBV4-2 combines with J gene TRBJ1-1; no clear D. The length of the CDR3 is 15 residues. V was shortened by 0 bases and J by 1 base, with 9 bases between the two germline ends. Germline CDR1 is LGHNA and CDR2 is YNFKEQ. CDR3 amino acids: CASSQDLGRNTEAFF. The DNA of the CDR3 is TGTGCCAGCAGCCAAGATCTTGGACGGAACACTGAAGCTTTCTTT.